A single T cell receptor beta chain is shown here with its context. The sample belongs to a study of blood T cell repertoires in COVID-19. Profiling relied on immunoSEQ multiplex PCR, and the TCRdb table lists in-frame clones only, not all of them. In the table there are fewer than 110,000 clones, roughly 88% of which are singletons. Trimming at V came to 5 bases and at J to 5 bases, leaving 7 bases not matched to a gene. This CDR3 region has 16 residues. CDR1 SEHNR and CDR2 FQNEAQ come from the germline V gene (reference sequence). V and J are TRBV7-9 and TRBJ2-3; TRBD2 matches at 13 bases. This TCR was recovered from a human donor in a cohort sampled during active COVID-19. Sequenced material: peripheral blood. CDR3 in amino acids: CASSPTSGGGLDTQYF. As DNA, the CDR3 is TGTGCCAGCAGCCCCACTAGCGGGGGGGGTTTAGATACGCAGTATTTT. The variable domain in full, completed from reference TRBV7-9 and TRBJ2-3, reads DTGVSQNPRHKITKRGQNVTFRCDPISEHNRLYWYRQTLGQGPEFLTYFQNEAQLEKSRLLSDRFSAERPKGSFSTLEIQRTEQGDSAMYLCASSPTSGGGLDTQYFGPGTRLTVL.